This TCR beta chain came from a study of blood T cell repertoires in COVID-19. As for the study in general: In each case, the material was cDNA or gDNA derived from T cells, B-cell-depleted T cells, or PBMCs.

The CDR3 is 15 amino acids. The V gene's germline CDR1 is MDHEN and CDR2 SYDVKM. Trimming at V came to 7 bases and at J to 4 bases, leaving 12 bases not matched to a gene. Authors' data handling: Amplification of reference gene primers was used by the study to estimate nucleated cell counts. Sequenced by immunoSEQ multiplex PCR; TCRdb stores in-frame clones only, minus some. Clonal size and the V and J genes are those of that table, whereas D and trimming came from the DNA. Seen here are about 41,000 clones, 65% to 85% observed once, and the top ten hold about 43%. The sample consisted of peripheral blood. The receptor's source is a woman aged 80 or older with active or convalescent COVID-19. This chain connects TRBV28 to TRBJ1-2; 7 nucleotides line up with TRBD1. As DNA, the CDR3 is TGTGCCAGCACGCAGGGGGTGGGGAAGACCTATGGCTACACCTTC. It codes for CASTQGVGKTYGYTF.